The subject of this entry is one T cell receptor beta chain. As yet, its antigen is unknown. Germline V CDR1 and CDR2: SGHRS, YFSETQ. Deletions cut 5 bases from V and 2 bases from J, with 23 bases between. CDR3 length: 18 residues. This sample is part of a study of blood T cells in healthy people across ages. Study summary: Capturing about one barcoded beta molecule per two T cells was achieved by template switching.

A second PCR, run for about 7 to 11 cycles, used a sample-barcoded 5' primer plus a J-beta primer mix. A template-switch adaptor containing 12 random nucleotides labeled each cDNA molecule. TCRdb re-derived calls from the 5' RACE reads in MiXCR, one entry per CDR3 protein. Of roughly 500,000 distinct CDR3 sequences listed, 27% were seen once; the top ten hold around 20%. Findings and limits, study-wide: Diversity figures derived from one million T cells were judged to underestimate the true value. With naive T cell percentage, TCR beta diversity showed a strong correlation.

The clonotype comes from a woman aged 70-85 years in good health. Sequenced sample: blood. The chain has TRBV5-1 and TRBJ2-1; D possibly corresponds to TRBD2 (5 bases). CDR3 protein: CASRSRSESSIPYNEQFF. The CDR3 DNA is TGCGCCAGCAGATCAAGGAGCGAATCTAGCATCCCCTACAATGAGCAGTTCTTC.